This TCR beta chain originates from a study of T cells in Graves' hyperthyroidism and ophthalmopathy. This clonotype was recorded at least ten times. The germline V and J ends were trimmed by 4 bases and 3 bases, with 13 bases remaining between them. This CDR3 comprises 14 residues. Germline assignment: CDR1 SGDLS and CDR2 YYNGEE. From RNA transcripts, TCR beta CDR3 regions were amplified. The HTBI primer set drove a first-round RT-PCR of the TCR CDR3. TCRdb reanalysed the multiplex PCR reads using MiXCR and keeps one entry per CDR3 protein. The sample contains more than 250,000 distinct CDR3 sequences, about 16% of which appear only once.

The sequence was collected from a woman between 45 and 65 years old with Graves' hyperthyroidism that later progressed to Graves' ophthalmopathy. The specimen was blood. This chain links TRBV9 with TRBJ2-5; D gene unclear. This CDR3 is CASSPEDRKETQYF. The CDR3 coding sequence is TGTGCCAGCAGCCCAGAGGACCGGAAAGAGACCCAGTACTTC.